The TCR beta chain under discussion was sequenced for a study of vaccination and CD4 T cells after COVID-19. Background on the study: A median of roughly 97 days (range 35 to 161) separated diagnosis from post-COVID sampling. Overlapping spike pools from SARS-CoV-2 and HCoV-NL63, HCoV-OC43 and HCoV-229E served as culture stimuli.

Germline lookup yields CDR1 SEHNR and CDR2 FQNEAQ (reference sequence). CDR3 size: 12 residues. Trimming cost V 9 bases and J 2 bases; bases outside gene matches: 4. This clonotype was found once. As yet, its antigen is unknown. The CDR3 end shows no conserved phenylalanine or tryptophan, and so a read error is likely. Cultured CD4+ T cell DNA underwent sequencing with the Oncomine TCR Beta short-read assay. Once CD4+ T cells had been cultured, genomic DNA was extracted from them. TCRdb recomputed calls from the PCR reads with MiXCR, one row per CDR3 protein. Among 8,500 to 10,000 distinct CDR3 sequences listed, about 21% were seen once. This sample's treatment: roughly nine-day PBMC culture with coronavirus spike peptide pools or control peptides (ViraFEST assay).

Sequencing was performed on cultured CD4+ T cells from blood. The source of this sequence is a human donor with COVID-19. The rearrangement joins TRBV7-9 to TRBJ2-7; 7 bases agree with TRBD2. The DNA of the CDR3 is TGTGCCAGTCGGGGGGTCACCTACGAGCAGTACCTC. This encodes CASRGVTYEQYL.